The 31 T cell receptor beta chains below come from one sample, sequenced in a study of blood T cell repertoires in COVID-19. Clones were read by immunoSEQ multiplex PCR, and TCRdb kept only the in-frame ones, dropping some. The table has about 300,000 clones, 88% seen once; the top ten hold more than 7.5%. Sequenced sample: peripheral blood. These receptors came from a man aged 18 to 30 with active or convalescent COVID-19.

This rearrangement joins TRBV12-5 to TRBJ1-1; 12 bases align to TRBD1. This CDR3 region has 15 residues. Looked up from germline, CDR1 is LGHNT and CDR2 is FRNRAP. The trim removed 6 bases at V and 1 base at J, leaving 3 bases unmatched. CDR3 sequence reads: CASGPGQGANTEAFF. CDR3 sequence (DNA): TGTGCTAGTGGCCCGGGACAGGGGGCGAACACTGAAGCTTTCTTT.

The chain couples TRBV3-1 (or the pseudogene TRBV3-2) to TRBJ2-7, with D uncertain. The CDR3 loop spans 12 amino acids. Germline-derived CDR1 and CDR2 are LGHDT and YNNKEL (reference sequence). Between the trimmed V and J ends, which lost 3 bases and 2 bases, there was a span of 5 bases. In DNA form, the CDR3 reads TGTGCCAGCAGCCAGTCGGCCTACGAGCAGTACTTC. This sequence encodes CASSQSAYEQYF.

The CDR3 is CASSATTGGIIGNTIYF. CDR3 coding DNA: TGTGCCAGCAGTGCAACGACAGGGGGGATAATTGGAAACACCATATATTTT. The genes are TRBV2 and TRBJ1-3; 9 nucleotides align to TRBD1. Germline trimming cut 4 bases from V and 3 bases from J; bases unmatched to any gene: 10. This CDR3 is built from 17 residues. The germline V gene has CDR1 SNHLY and CDR2 FYNNEI.

The CDR3 DNA sequence: TGTGCCAGCAGCCCCCGGACAGGCACTGAGCAGTTCTTC. It is translated as CASSPRTGTEQFF. The J gene is TRBJ2-1, the V gene TRBV9; 7 nucleotides match TRBD1. This CDR3 region has 13 residues. Germline V gene data show CDR1 as SGDLS and CDR2 as YYNGEE. V shed 4 bases, J shed 9 bases, and the junction held 7 bases outside the gene matches.

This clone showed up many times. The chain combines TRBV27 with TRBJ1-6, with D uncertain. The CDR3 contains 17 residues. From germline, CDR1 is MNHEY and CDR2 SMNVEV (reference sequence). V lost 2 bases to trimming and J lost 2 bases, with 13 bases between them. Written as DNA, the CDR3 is TGTGCCAGCAGTTTAGGTTGGGGAGGACCCTATAATTCACCCCTCCACTTT. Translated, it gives CASSLGWGGPYNSPLHF.

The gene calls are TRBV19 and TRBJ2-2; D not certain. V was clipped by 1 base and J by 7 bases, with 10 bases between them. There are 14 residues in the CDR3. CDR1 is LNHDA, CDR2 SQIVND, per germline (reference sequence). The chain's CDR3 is CASSIGATGGELFF. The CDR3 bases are TGTGCCAGTAGTATAGGTGCCACTGGCGGGGAGCTGTTTTTT.

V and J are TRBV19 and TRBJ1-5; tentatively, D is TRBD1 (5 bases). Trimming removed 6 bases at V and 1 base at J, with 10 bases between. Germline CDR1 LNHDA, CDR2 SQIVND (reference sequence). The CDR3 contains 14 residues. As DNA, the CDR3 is TGTGCCAGTAGCTTGGGGGGAAGCAATCAGCCCCAGCATTTT. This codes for CASSLGGSNQPQHF.

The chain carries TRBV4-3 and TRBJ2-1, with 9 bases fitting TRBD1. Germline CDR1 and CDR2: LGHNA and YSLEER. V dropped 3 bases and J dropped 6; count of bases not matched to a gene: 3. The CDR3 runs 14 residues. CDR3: CASSQGTGSNEQFF. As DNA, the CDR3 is TGCGCCAGCAGCCAGGGGACAGGGTCCAATGAGCAGTTCTTC.

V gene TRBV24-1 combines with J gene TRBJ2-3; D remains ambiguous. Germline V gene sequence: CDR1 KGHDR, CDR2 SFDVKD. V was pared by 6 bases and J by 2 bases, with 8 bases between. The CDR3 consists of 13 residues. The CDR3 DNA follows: TGTGCCACCAGTTCAGGCTCCACAGATACGCAGTATTTT. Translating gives CATSSGSTDTQYF.

As DNA, the CDR3 is TGTGCCAGCAGTTTAAGGGGGTATGGCTACACCTTC. Protein product: CASSLRGYGYTF. The chain joins TRBV12-3 or TRBV12-4 to TRBJ1-2; D is perhaps TRBD1 (6 bases). CDR3 length: 12 residues. V lost 2 bases and J 5 bases, leaving 6 bases between the germline ends.

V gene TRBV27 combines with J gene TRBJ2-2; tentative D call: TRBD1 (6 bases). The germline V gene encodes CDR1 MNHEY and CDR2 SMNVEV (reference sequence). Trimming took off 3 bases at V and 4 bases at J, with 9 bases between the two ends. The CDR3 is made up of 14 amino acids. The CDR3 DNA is TGTGCCAGCAGTTTCACCAGGGGCACCGGGGAGCTGTTTTTT. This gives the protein CASSFTRGTGELFF.

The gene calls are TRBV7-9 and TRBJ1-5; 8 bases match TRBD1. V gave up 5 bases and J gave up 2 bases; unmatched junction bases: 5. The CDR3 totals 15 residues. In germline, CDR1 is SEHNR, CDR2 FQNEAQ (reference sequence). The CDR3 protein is CASSRTGGGNQPQHF. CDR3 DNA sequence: TGTGCCAGCAGCCGTACAGGGGGGGGCAATCAGCCCCAGCATTTT.

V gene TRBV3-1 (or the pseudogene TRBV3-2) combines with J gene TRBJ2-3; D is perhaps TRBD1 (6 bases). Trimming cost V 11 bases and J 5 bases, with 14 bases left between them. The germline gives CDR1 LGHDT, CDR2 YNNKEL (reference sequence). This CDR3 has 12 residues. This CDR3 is CAAQGLVDTQYF. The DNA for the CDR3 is TGTGCCGCACAGGGTTTGGTAGATACGCAGTATTTT.

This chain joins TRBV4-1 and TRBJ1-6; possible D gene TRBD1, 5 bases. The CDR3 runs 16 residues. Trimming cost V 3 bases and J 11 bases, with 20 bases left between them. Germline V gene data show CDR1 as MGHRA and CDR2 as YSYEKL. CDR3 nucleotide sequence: TGCGCCAGCAGCCACTCAACGGGGGGTCGACGGGCACCCCTCCACTTT. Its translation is CASSHSTGGRRAPLHF.

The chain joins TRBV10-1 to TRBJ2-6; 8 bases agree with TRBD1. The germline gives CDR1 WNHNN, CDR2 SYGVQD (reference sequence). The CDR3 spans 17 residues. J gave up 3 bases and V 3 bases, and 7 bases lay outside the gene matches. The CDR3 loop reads CASSDRGRVFGANVLTF. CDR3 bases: TGCGCCAGCAGTGACAGGGGGCGCGTCTTTGGGGCCAACGTCCTGACTTTC.

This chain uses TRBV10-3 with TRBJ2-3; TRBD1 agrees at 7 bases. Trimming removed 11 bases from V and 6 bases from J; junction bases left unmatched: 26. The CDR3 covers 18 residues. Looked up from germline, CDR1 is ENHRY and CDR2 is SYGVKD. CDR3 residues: CAALEDDRTGQLRDTQYF. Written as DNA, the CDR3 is TGTGCCGCCTTAGAGGACGACCGGACAGGTCAATTACGCGATACGCAGTATTTT.

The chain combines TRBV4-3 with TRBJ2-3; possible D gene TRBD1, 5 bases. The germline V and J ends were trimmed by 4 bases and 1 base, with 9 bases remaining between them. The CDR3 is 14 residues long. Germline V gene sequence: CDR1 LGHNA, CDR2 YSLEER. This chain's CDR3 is CASSPGRGTDTQYF. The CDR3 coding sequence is TGCGCCAGCAGCCCCGGCAGGGGCACAGATACGCAGTATTTT.

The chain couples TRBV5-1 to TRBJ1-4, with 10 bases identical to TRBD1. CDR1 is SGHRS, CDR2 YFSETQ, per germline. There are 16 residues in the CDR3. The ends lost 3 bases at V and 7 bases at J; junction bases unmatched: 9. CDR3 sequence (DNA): TGCGCCAGCAGCTCAAGACAGGGGGCACTTGGTGAAAAACTGTTTTTT. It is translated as CASSSRQGALGEKLFF.

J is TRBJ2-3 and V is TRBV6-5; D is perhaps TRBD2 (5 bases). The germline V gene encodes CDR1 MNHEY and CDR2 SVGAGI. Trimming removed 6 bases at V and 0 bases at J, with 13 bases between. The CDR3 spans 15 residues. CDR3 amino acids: CASSLAEYSTDTQYF. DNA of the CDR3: TGTGCCAGCAGCCTAGCCGAGTATAGCACAGATACGCAGTATTTT.

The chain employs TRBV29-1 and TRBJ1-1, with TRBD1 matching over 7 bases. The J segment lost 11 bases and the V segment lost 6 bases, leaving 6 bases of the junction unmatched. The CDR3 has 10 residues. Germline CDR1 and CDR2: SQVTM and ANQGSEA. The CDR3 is CSVQGEIAFF. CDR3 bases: TGCAGCGTCCAGGGGGAGATTGCTTTCTTT.

In DNA, the CDR3 is TGTGCCAGCAGCGTAGAAGCGGGGGTGTCTCCTGGGGCCAACGTCCTGACTTTC. Its protein product is CASSVEAGVSPGANVLTF. The chain employs TRBV9 and TRBJ2-6, with 8 bases lining up with TRBD2. The V gene end was trimmed by 0 bases and the J gene end by 2 bases; junction bases not matched to a gene: 7. The CDR3 runs 18 residues. The germline V gene has CDR1 SGDLS and CDR2 YYNGEE.

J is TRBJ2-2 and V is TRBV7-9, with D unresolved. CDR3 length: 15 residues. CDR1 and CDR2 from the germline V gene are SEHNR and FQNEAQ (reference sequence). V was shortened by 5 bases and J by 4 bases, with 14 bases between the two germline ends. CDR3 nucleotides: TGTGCCAGCAGCCAAAGGAGCACCTCCACCGGGGAGCTGTTTTTT. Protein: CASSQRSTSTGELFF.

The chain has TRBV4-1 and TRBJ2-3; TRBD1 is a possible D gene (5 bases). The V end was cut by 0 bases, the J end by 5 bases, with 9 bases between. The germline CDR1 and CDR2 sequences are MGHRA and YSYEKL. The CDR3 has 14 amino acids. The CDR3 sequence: CASSQEVTGDTQYF. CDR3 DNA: TGCGCCAGCAGCCAAGAAGTAACAGGAGATACGCAGTATTTT.

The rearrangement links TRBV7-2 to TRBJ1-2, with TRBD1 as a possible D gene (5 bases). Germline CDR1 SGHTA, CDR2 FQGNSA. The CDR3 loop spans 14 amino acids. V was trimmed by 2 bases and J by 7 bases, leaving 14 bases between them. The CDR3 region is CASSLSPGPLGYTF. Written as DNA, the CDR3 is TGTGCCAGCAGCTTATCCCCAGGGCCCCTTGGCTACACCTTC.

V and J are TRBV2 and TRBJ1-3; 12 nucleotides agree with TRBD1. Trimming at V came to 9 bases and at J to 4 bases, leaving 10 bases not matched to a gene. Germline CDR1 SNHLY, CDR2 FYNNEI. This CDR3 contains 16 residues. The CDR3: CARRGTGGAGGNTIYF. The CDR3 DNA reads TGTGCCAGACGAGGGACAGGGGGCGCGGGGGGAAACACCATATATTTT.

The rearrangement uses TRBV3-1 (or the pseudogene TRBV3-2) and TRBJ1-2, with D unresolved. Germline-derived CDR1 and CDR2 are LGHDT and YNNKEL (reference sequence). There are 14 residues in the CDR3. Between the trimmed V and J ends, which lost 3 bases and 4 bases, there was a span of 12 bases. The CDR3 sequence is CASSHTGLRYGYTF. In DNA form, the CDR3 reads TGTGCCAGCAGCCACACCGGGTTACGCTATGGCTACACCTTC.

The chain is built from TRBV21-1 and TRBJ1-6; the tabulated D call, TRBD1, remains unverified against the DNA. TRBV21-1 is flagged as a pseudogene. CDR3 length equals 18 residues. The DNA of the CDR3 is TGTGCCAGCAGCAATGGCCCAAATTTCCCCTCCTATAATTCACCCCTCCACTTT. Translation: CASSNGPNFPSYNSPLHF.

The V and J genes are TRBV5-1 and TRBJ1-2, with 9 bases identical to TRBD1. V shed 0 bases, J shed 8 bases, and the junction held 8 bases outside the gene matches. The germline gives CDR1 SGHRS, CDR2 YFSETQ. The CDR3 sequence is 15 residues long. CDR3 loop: CASSLATGGIGGYTF. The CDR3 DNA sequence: TGCGCCAGCAGCTTGGCTACAGGGGGCATAGGGGGCTACACCTTC.

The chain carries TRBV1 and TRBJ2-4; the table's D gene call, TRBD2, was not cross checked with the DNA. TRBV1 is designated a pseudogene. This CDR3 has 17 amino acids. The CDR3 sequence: CTSSPRLASRAKNIQYF. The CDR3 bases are TGCACCAGCAGCCCTCGACTGGCCTCCAGAGCCAAAAACATTCAGTACTTC.

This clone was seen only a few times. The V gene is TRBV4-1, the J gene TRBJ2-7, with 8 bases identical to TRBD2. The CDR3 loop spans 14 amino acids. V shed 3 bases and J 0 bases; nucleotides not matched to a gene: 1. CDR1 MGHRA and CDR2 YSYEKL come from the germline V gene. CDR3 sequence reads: CASSHSGGSYEQYF. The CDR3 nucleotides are TGCGCCAGCAGCCACAGCGGGGGCTCCTACGAGCAGTACTTC.

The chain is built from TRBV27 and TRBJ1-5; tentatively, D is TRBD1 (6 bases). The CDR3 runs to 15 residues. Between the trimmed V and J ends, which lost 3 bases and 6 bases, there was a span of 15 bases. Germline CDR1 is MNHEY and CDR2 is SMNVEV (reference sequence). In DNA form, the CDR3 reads TGTGCCAGCAGTTTCGGGGGGGGGCACGTTCAGCCCCAGCATTTT. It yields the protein CASSFGGGHVQPQHF.